One T cell receptor beta chain is described in this entry. As yet, its antigen is unknown. The data were obtained in a study of CD8+CD57+ T cells in acquired aplastic anemia. Study details: Isolated CD4+ and CD8+ cells, once sorted, yielded DNA averaging 3.2 ug. Study-wide results and caveats: In CD8+ cells, Simpson's diversity showed no significant difference between patients and controls. In common between the patients and the controls were around 30 CD8+ CDR3 sequences.

V lost 3 bases and J 2 bases, leaving 9 bases between the germline ends. The CDR3 length is 13 residues. Germline loops: CDR1 SGDLS, CDR2 YYNGEE. Researchers used genomic DNA as the template to profile TCR beta VDJ and CDR3. TCRdb reprocessed the reads with MiXCR, giving one entry per CDR3 protein. The sample yields 300,000 or so distinct CDR3 sequences, 56% seen once. V and J are TRBV9 and TRBJ2-7; D not resolved. Source material: sorted CD4+, CD8+, or CD8+CD57+ T cells (not recorded which) from PBMCs. This clonotype originated in a human donor with severe aplastic anemia or a healthy control (not recorded which). As DNA, the CDR3 is TGTGCCAGCAGCGCAGAGTATACCTACGAGCAGTACTTC. This gives the protein CASSAEYTYEQYF. Full variable domain (rest looked up from reference TRBV9 and TRBJ2-7): DSGVTQTPKHLITATGQRVTLRCSPRSGDLSVYWYQQSLDQGLQFLIQYYNGEERAKGNILERFSAQQFPDLHSELNLSSLELGDSALYFCASSAEYTYEQYFGPGTRLTVT.